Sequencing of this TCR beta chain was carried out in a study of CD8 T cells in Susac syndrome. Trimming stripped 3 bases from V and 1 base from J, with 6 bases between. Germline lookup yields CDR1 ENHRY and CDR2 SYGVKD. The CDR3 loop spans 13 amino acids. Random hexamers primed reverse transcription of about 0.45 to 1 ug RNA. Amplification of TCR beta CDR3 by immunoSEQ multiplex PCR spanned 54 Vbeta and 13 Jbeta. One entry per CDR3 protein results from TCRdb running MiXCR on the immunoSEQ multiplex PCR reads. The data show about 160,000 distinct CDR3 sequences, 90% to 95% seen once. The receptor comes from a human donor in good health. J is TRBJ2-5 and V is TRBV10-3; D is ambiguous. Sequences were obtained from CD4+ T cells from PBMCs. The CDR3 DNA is TGTGCCATCAGTGACAGGCGCCAAGAGACCCAGTACTTC. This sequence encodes CAISDRRQETQYF.